This TCR beta chain was profiled in a study of identical twins. TCRdb re-derived calls from the 5' RACE reads in MiXCR, one entry per CDR3 protein. This table holds 1.5 million or so distinct CDR3 sequences, more than 30% found once. The CDR3 has 14 residues. With 3 bases removed from V and 2 bases from J, the gap between germline ends came to 11 bases. CDR1 is SGHRS, CDR2 YFSETQ, per germline. The TCR originated in a newborn girl in good health. The sequenced sample was cord blood. The rearrangement links TRBV5-1 to TRBJ2-5, with D perhaps TRBD1 (6 bases). The CDR3 DNA follows: TGCGCCAGCAGCTCCGGAAGGGGGCAAGAGACCCAGTACTTC. It translates to CASSSGRGQETQYF.